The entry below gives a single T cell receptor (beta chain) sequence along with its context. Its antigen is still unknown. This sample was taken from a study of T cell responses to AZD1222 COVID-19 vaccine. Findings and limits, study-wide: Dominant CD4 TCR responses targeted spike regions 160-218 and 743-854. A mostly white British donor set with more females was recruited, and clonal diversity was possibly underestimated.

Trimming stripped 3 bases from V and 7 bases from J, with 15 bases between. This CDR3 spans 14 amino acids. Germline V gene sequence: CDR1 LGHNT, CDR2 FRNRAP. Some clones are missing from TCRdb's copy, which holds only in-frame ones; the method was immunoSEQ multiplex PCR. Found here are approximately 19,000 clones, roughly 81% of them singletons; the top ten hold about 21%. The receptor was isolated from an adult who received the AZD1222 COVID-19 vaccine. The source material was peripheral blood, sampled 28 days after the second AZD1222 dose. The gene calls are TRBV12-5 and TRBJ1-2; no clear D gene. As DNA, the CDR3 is TGTGCTAGTGGTTTATACCCCTCAGGAACTGGCTACACCTTC. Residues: CASGLYPSGTGYTF.